The 24 T cell receptor beta chains listed next were all sequenced from one sample in a study of cytomegalovirus exposure and HLA in healthy donors. Primers included in the PCR were 60 Vbeta and 13 Jbeta primers. The protocol was immunoSEQ multiplex PCR, while the TCRdb copy is restricted to in-frame clones and leaves out a portion. The data show 150,000 or so clones, with 80% to 90% seen just once and roughly 4.9% held by the top ten. The material sequenced was PBMCs. The receptors shown here come from a woman under 30 in good health and CMV-seropositive.

The chain links TRBV6-5 to TRBJ1-1; D call uncertain. The germline V gene encodes CDR1 MNHEY and CDR2 SVGAGI. CDR3 length: 13 residues. V was pared by 7 bases and J by 1 base, with 10 bases between. The CDR3 DNA sequence: TGTGCCAGCACAGGCCAGCCGAACACTGAAGCTTTCTTT. Translated: CASTGQPNTEAFF.

V is TRBV15 and J is TRBJ1-1; D is unclear. The CDR3 contains 14 residues. The V end lost 1 base, the J end lost 0 bases, and 6 bases lay between the germline ends. The germline V gene has CDR1 LNHNV and CDR2 YYDKDF (reference sequence). CDR3 DNA sequence: TGTGCCACCAGCAGAGGGGAGCTGAACACTGAAGCTTTCTTT. Encoded protein: CATSRGELNTEAFF.

This clone came up a few times. V is TRBV19 and J is TRBJ2-7, with TRBD1 identical over 9 bases. The CDR3 loop spans 14 amino acids. Germline lookup yields CDR1 LNHDA and CDR2 SQIVND (reference sequence). The junction had 9 bases not matched to a gene; V was cut back by 5 bases and J by 7 bases. CDR3 DNA: TGTGCCAGTAGTCCTACAGGGGGCGCGGGTGAGCAGTACTTC. Translated: CASSPTGGAGEQYF.

The V gene is TRBV7-2, the J gene TRBJ2-1; TRBD1 matches 7 bases. CDR1 is SGHTA and CDR2 is FQGNSA in the germline V gene. J lost 3 bases, V lost 0 bases, and 2 bases had no gene match. The CDR3 runs to 15 residues. The CDR3 protein is CASSLATGSYNEQFF. The CDR3 nucleotides are TGTGCCAGCAGCTTAGCGACAGGGAGCTACAATGAGCAGTTCTTC.

There are a few counts of this clone. The rearrangement links TRBV12-1 to TRBJ2-1; the listed D gene, TRBD2, was not tested against the DNA. TRBV12-1 is a known pseudogene. The CDR3 is 15 amino acids. The CDR3 here is CASSLGGGAYNEQFF. The DNA of the CDR3 is TGTGCCAGCAGCTTGGGCGGGGGGGCCTACAATGAGCAGTTCTTC.

The J gene is TRBJ2-6, the V gene TRBV11-3; D gene unclear. Germline V gene data show CDR1 as SGHNT and CDR2 as YENEEA. The CDR3 length is 13 residues. The V gene lost 5 bases and the J gene lost 8 bases, with 10 bases spanning the gap. The CDR3 coding sequence is TGTGCCAGCAGCCCCCCGGGTTCCAACGTCCTGACTTTC. This codes for CASSPPGSNVLTF.

The rearrangement joins TRBV5-4 to TRBJ1-2, with D possibly TRBD1 on 5 matching bases. The V gene lost 3 bases and the J gene lost 5 bases, with 14 bases spanning the gap. The CDR3 runs to 14 residues. Germline CDR1 SGHNT, CDR2 YYREEE (reference sequence). In DNA, the CDR3 is TGTGCCAGCAGCTCACAGGAACCCTTATATGGCTACACCTTC. Encoded protein: CASSSQEPLYGYTF.

The chain joins TRBV7-9 to TRBJ2-7; 8 nucleotides agree with TRBD1. CDR1 and CDR2 (germline): SEHNR, FQNEAQ (reference sequence). V was clipped by 1 base and J by 5 bases; unmatched bases: 4. CDR3 length: 14 residues. The CDR3 region is CASSLGRQGNEQYF. CDR3 DNA: TGTGCCAGCAGCTTAGGCCGACAGGGGAACGAGCAGTACTTC.

This clone was seen only a few times. The chain links TRBV19 to TRBJ1-5, with a tentative D call TRBD1 (5 bases). V lost 2 bases, J lost 3 bases, and 11 bases lay in between. The CDR3 covers 15 residues. From germline, CDR1 is LNHDA and CDR2 SQIVND (reference sequence). CDR3 coding DNA: TGTGCCAGTAGTATACATTACAGGCTCAATCAGCCCCAGCATTTT. It specifies CASSIHYRLNQPQHF.

V is TRBV9 and J is TRBJ1-2, with unresolved D. This CDR3 has 18 amino acids. The V gene's germline CDR1 is SGDLS and CDR2 YYNGEE. V lost 2 bases and J 1 base, leaving 21 bases between the germline ends. This CDR3 reads CASSVQKNRVSRNYGYTF. CDR3 coding DNA: TGTGCCAGCAGCGTTCAAAAGAACCGAGTATCGCGTAACTATGGCTACACCTTC.

This rearrangement joins TRBV6-1 to TRBJ1-3; D is possibly TRBD1 (6 bases). V was pared by 7 bases and J by 1 base, with 14 bases between. Per the germline V gene, CDR1 is MNHNS and CDR2 is SASEGT. The CDR3 totals 15 residues. CDR3 amino acids: CASNRERGSGNTIYF. The CDR3 DNA reads TGTGCCAGCAACCGCGAAAGGGGGTCTGGAAACACCATATATTTT.

The rearrangement uses TRBV5-1 and TRBJ2-1; the match to TRBD2 covers 10 bases. The V gene's germline CDR1 is SGHRS and CDR2 YFSETQ. J gave up 5 bases and V 4 bases, and 6 bases lay outside the gene matches. The CDR3 runs to 15 residues. CDR3 region: CASSPPSGGHNEQFF. DNA for the CDR3: TGCGCCAGCAGCCCGCCTAGCGGGGGTCACAATGAGCAGTTCTTC.

J is TRBJ1-5 and V is TRBV19, with 10 bases fitting TRBD1. After removal of 4 bases from V and 6 bases from J, the junction contained 9 bases not matched to a gene. CDR3 size: 16 residues. Germline lookup yields CDR1 LNHDA and CDR2 SQIVND (reference sequence). The CDR3 sequence: CASSTLGTGVSQPQHF. In nucleotides, the CDR3 is TGTGCCAGTAGTACTCTCGGGACAGGGGTATCTCAGCCCCAGCATTTT.

This clone is medium-sized in the sample. The chain uses TRBV15 and TRBJ2-3; 9 bases align to TRBD2. The V gene's germline CDR1 is LNHNV and CDR2 YYDKDF (reference sequence). This CDR3 contains 18 residues. J gave up 4 bases and V 1 base, and 12 bases lay outside the gene matches. This CDR3 reads CATSRVKGGGAFSDTQYF. The CDR3 DNA is TGTGCCACCAGCAGAGTTAAAGGCGGGGGGGCGTTTTCAGATACGCAGTATTTT.

The chain uses TRBV25-1 and TRBJ2-3; 8 positions match TRBD1. This CDR3 is built from 16 residues. Germline values: CDR1 MGHDK, CDR2 SYGVNS. Losses at the gene ends were 7 bases for V and 2 bases for J; bases not matched to a gene: 11. The CDR3: CASNPAGTGFTDTQYF. In nucleotides, the CDR3 is TGTGCCAGCAATCCTGCCGGGACAGGATTCACAGATACGCAGTATTTT.

This chain links TRBV5-6 with TRBJ1-6, with D hard to call. V lost 5 bases and J 0 bases, leaving 9 bases between the germline ends. The CDR3 has 15 residues. Germline loops: CDR1 SGHDT, CDR2 YYEEEE. The CDR3 region is CASRPRSSYNSPLHF. CDR3 nucleotides: TGTGCCAGCAGACCCCGTAGCTCCTATAATTCACCCCTCCACTTT.

This chain uses TRBV18 with TRBJ2-6; D is undetermined. CDR3 length equals 14 residues. The germline CDR1 and CDR2 sequences are KGHSH and LQKENI. V lost 9 bases, J lost 0 bases, and 9 bases lay in between. CDR3 sequence reads: CASRRSSGANVLTF. The DNA of the CDR3 is TGTGCCAGTAGGCGGAGCTCTGGGGCCAACGTCCTGACTTTC. Using reference TRBV18 and TRBJ2-6 for the parts outside the CDR3, the full variable domain is NAGVMQNPRHLVRRRGQEARLRCSPMKGHSHVYWYRQLPEEGLKFMVYLQKENIIDESGMPKERFSAEFPKEGPSILRIQQVVRGDSAAYFCASRRSSGANVLTFGAGSRLTVL.

The CDR3 sequence: CASSAPTGLPSSTDTQYF. Written as DNA, the CDR3 is TGTGCCAGCAGCGCACCGACAGGGCTTCCATCTAGCACAGATACGCAGTATTTT. The gene calls are TRBV9 and TRBJ2-3, with 7 bases aligning to TRBD1. The germline V gene has CDR1 SGDLS and CDR2 YYNGEE. V trimming: 3 bases; J trimming: 0 bases; junction bases outside the gene matches: 13. This CDR3 is 18 amino acids long. The variable domain in full, completed from reference TRBV9 and TRBJ2-3, reads DSGVTQTPKHLITATGQRVTLRCSPRSGDLSVYWYQQSLDQGLQFLIQYYNGEERAKGNILERFSAQQFPDLHSELNLSSLELGDSALYFCASSAPTGLPSSTDTQYFGPGTRLTVL.

This chain uses TRBV27 with TRBJ2-7; D is unresolved. V lost 7 bases to trimming and J lost 7 bases, with 20 bases between them. Germline V gives CDR1 MNHEY, CDR2 SMNVEV (reference sequence). CDR3 length equals 14 residues. The CDR3 DNA reads as TGTGCCAGCAACCCAGGCATTCCCGCTGGTGAGCAGTACTTC. Translating gives CASNPGIPAGEQYF.

This clone was picked up one time. The gene calls are TRBV5-4 and TRBJ1-5; the match to TRBD1 covers 8 bases. Germline CDR1 SGHNT, CDR2 YYREEE (reference sequence). Trimming removed 3 bases from V and 2 bases from J; junction bases left unmatched: 4. The CDR3 runs to 15 residues. CDR3 in amino acids: CASSSQGQGNQPQHF. The CDR3 coding sequence is TGTGCCAGCAGCTCTCAGGGACAGGGCAATCAGCCCCAGCATTTT.

This clone has just a few counts. The gene calls are TRBV9 and TRBJ2-3, with 7 bases matching TRBD2. The CDR3 has 15 amino acids. The germline gives CDR1 SGDLS, CDR2 YYNGEE. V dropped 3 bases and J dropped 1; count of bases not matched to a gene: 5. As DNA, the CDR3 is TGTGCCAGCAGCGGGGAGCGGGGCGGCACAGATACGCAGTATTTT. Amino acid sequence: CASSGERGGTDTQYF.

V and J are TRBV29-1 and TRBJ2-3; 7 bases match TRBD1. V trimming: 6 bases; J trimming: 3 bases; junction bases outside the gene matches: 15. The CDR3 has 16 residues. From germline, CDR1 is SQVTM and CDR2 ANQGSEA. In nucleotides, the CDR3 is TGCAGCGTGACCTACCGGGACCCCAGGGGGACAGATACGCAGTATTTT. Its translation is CSVTYRDPRGTDTQYF.

V and J are TRBV5-6 and TRBJ2-7; 9 nucleotides line up with TRBD2. Trimming cost V 3 bases and J 0 bases; bases outside gene matches: 4. The CDR3 loop spans 15 amino acids. Germline V gives CDR1 SGHDT, CDR2 YYEEEE. The CDR3 region has the DNA TGTGCCAGCAGCTCAGCGGGGGGCCCCTCCTACGAGCAGTACTTC. Translating it yields CASSSAGGPSYEQYF.

The J gene is TRBJ2-5, the V gene TRBV14; possible D gene TRBD2, 5 bases. Per germline, CDR1 SGHDN and CDR2 FVKESK. The CDR3 spans 17 residues. Trimming pared 0 bases from V and 5 bases from J, leaving 19 bases between. The CDR3 protein is CASSQEKAPGKRETQYF. CDR3 nucleotide sequence: TGTGCCAGCAGCCAAGAAAAAGCCCCGGGGAAGCGGGAGACCCAGTACTTC. The complete variable domain, with remaining parts taken from reference TRBV14 and TRBJ2-5, reads EAGVTQFPSHSVIEKGQTVTLRCDPISGHDNLYWYRRVMGKEIKFLLHFVKESKQDESGMPNNRFLAERTGGTYSTLKVQPAELEDSGVYFCASSQEKAPGKRETQYFGPGTRLLVL.